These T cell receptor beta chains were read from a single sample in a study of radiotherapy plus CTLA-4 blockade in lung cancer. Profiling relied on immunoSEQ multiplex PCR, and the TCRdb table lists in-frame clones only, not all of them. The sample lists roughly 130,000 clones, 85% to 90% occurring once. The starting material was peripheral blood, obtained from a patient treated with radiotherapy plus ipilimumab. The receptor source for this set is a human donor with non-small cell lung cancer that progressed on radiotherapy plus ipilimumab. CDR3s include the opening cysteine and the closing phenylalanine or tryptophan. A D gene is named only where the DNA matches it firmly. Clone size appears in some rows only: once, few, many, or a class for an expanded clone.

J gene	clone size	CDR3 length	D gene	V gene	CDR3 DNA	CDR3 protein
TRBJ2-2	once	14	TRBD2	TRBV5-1	TGCGCCAGCAGCCTAAGCGGGAGCCACGGGGAGCTGTTTTTT	CASSLSGSHGELFF
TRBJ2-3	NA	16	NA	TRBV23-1	TGCGCCAGCAGTCAAAGATGGGGGACCGACACAGATACGCAGTATTTT	CASSQRWGTDTDTQYF
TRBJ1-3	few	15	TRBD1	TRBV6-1	TGTGCCAGCAGCTTGACAGGGACCTCTGGAAACACCATATATTTT	CASSLTGTSGNTIYF
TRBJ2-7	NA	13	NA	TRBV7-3	TGTGCCAGAATCGACAGCCAATCCTACGAGCAGTACTTC	CARIDSQSYEQYF
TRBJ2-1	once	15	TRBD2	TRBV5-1	TGCGCCAGCAGCTTGGGGACTAGCGGTTACAATGAGCAGTTCTTC	CASSLGTSGYNEQFF
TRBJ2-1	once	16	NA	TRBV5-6	TGTGCCAGCAGCCTTTACCGGGACACAACGAACAATGAGCAGTTCTTC	CASSLYRDTTNNEQFF
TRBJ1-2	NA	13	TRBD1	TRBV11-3	TGTGCCAGCAGCTCCGGACAGGGCCATGGCTACACCTTC	CASSSGQGHGYTF
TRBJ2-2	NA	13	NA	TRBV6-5	TGTGCCAACAGTTACCGAGGCGCCGGGGAGCTGTTTTTT	CANSYRGAGELFF
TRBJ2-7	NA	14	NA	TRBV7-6	TGTGCCAGCAGCTTAGAAGGACCCTCCTACGAGCAGTACTTC	CASSLEGPSYEQYF
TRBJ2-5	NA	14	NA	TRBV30	TGTGCCTGGAGCGACGGTCTGACTCCCGAGACCCAGTACTTC	CAWSDGLTPETQYF
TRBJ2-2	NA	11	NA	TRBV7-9	TGTGCCAGCAGGAAAGGCGGGGAGCTGTTTTTT	CASRKGGELFF
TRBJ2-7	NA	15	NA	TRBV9	TGTGCCAGCAGCCTCCGCCCCGGGCCGGAGGGCGAGCAGTACTTC	CASSLRPGPEGEQYF
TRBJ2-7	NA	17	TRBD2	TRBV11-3	TGTGCCAGCAGCCTGTGGACTAGCCCGACTCCAGGACGCGAGCAGTACTTC	CASSLWTSPTPGREQYF
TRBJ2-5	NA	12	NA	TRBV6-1	TGTGCCAGTATGCAGGCACCCGAGACCCAGTACTTC	CASMQAPETQYF
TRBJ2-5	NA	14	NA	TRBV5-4	TGTGCCAGCAGCTCCCTGAAGGGGTCCGAGACCCAGTACTTC	CASSSLKGSETQYF
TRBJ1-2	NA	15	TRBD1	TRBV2	TGTGCCAGCAGTGCCGGGACAGGGACTTTTCGGGGCTACACCTTC	CASSAGTGTFRGYTF
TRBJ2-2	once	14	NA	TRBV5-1	TGCGCCAGCAGCCCGGACAGATTCACCGGGGAGCTGTTTTTT	CASSPDRFTGELFF
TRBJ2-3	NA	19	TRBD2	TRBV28	TGTGCCAGCAGTCTTCTCGGGACTAGCGGGAGGGTTAGCACAGATACGCAGTATTTT	CASSLLGTSGRVSTDTQYF
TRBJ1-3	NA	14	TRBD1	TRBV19	TGTGCCAGTAGTTCCCGACAGGGAGGAAACACCATATATTTT	CASSSRQGGNTIYF
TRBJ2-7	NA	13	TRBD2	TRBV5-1	TGCGCCAGCAGGGCGGGAGTGGAGGTCGAGCAGTACTTC	CASRAGVEVEQYF
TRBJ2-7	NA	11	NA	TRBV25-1	TGTGCCAGCAGTTCTGGGCACGAGCAGTACTTC	CASSSGHEQYF
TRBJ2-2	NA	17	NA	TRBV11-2	TGTGCCAGCAGCTTCCCGAGGGTTGCTAGGTACTCCGGGGAGCTGTTTTTT	CASSFPRVARYSGELFF
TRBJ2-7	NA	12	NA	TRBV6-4	TGTGCCAGCAGTGTTGGTCCGGGGGAGCAGTACTTC	CASSVGPGEQYF
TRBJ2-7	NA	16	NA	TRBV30	TGTGCCTGGGCACGGACACCGTCGGCATCGTCCTACGAGCAGTACTTC	CAWARTPSASSYEQYF
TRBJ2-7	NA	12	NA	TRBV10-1	TGCGCCAGCAGTGAAGCGACCTACGAGCAGTACTTC	CASSEATYEQYF
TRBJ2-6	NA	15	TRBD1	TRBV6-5	TGTGCCAGCAGTAGGGACAGGGGGACGGCCAACGTCCTGACTTTC	CASSRDRGTANVLTF
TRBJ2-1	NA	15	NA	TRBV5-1	TGCGCCAGCAGCTTGGCAGGTGGGGCCTACAATGAGCAGTTCTTC	CASSLAGGAYNEQFF
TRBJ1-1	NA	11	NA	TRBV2	TGTGCCAGCAAGGTTAGCACTGAAGCTTTCTTT	CASKVSTEAFF
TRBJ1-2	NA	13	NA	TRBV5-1	TGCGCCAGCAGCCCTGAGACAAGGCTTGGCTACACCTTC	CASSPETRLGYTF
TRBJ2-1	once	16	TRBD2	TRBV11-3	TGTGCCAGCAGCTTAGTGGCCAGCGGGAGCTACAATGAGCAGTTCTTC	CASSLVASGSYNEQFF
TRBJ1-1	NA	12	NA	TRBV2	TGTGCCAGCAGTCAAGAGGGGCTTGAAGCTTTCTTT	CASSQEGLEAFF
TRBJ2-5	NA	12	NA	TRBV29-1	TGCAGCGCCTGGGGGTTTCAAGAGACCCAGTACTTC	CSAWGFQETQYF